This TCR beta chain was sequenced for a study of T cell responses to AZD1222 COVID-19 vaccine. Study-wide results and caveats: The donors showed a predominance of white British ancestry and of females, with possible underestimation of clonal diversity. Regions left unmutated in variants are reportedly the target of nearly half of spike-specific TCRs. Increased Spike-specific TCR breadth and depth were observed after two AZD1222 doses.

The repertoire was sequenced with immunoSEQ multiplex PCR; TCRdb's copy has only in-frame clones and lacks some. The top ten clones hold roughly 1.7% of a sample with 96,000 or so clones, 70% to 90% of them seen once. On this clone itself: Its antigen is still unknown.

The CDR3 extends over 12 amino acids. The V gene lost 0 bases and the J gene lost 0 bases, with 2 bases spanning the gap. Germline V lookup: CDR1 GTSNPN, CDR2 SVGIG (reference sequence). The chain uses TRBV30 and TRBJ1-2; D unresolved. The sample here was peripheral blood, taken on day 0 of AZD1222 vaccination. The TCR originated in an adult in good health. DNA of the CDR3: TGTGCCTGGAGTGTAGCTAACTATGGCTACACCTTC. As protein: CAWSVANYGYTF.